This TCR beta chain was documented in a study of blood T cell repertoires in COVID-19. There are 15 residues in the CDR3. The V and J ends lost 4 bases and 5 bases, in that order; junction bases with no gene match: 6. Germline V gene sequence: CDR1 ENHRY, CDR2 SYGVKD. Data came from immunoSEQ multiplex PCR; TCRdb stores just in-frame clones and leaves some out. In the table there are 200,000 to 300,000 clones, roughly 90% of which are singletons. The clonotype originates from a woman between 25 and 40 years old with acute or convalescent COVID-19. Sequencing input: peripheral blood. The chain carries TRBV10-3 and TRBJ2-1, with 9 bases fitting TRBD2. The CDR3 bases are TGTGCCATCAGTGTATCTAGCGGGATTAACAATGAGCAGTTCTTC. Amino acid sequence: CAISVSSGINNEQFF.